These 27 T cell receptor beta chains were sequenced from one sample in a study of spatial heterogeneity in lung cancer. Study outcomes and limitations: Mutation tallies in tumors tracked expanded intratumoral alpha and beta TCR counts.

Which antigens these TCRs recognize remains unknown. TCRdb reanalysed the 5' RACE reads using MiXCR and keeps one entry per CDR3 protein. The data hold approximately 11,000 distinct CDR3 sequences, with roughly 8% observed a single time. Time point defined: sample taken at primary tumor resection. Sequencing used lung tumor tissue, obtained at surgery. The receptors originated from a female donor with early-stage non-small cell lung cancer.

This clonotype came up many times. This beta chain represents an off-target read in a library built for alpha chains; its size is of limited meaning. This chain joins TRBV19 and TRBJ1-1, with D possibly matching TRBD1 (5 bases). V was shortened by 5 bases and J by 7 bases, with 14 bases between the two germline ends. This CDR3 comprises 13 residues. Looked up from germline, CDR1 is LNHDA and CDR2 is SQIVND (reference sequence). The CDR3 nucleotides read TGTGCCAGTAGTGGGGTTCGGGGCGATGAAGCTTTCTTT. Protein product: CASSGVRGDEAFF.

This clonotype rates as medium-sized. This beta chain is off target for a library built for alpha chains, so its abundance means little. CDR3 protein: CASTTTQYGYTF. The CDR3 bases are TGTGCCAGCACCACTACCCAATATGGCTACACCTTC. V and J are TRBV28 and TRBJ1-2; D remains unclear. CDR1 is MDHEN, CDR2 SYDVKM, per germline. With 7 bases removed from V and 5 bases from J, the gap between germline ends came to 11 bases. The CDR3 covers 12 residues.

This clonotype was recorded many times. This beta chain slipped into a library made for alpha chains as a stray read, so its size is not meaningful. The chain joins TRBV7-2 to TRBJ2-3; TRBD1 might be the D (6 bases). This CDR3 comprises 15 residues. The germline V and J ends were trimmed by 5 bases and 5 bases, with 17 bases remaining between them. Germline V gene sequence: CDR1 SGHTA, CDR2 FQGNSA. CDR3 sequence: CASSRGFYREDTQYF. Written as DNA, the CDR3 is TGTGCCAGCAGCCGAGGGTTTTACAGGGAAGATACGCAGTATTTT.

The sample holds many counts of this clonotype. This beta chain is an unintended read in a library built for alpha chains; its size means little. The rearrangement links TRBV3-1 to TRBJ2-7; 8 bases fit TRBD2. The CDR3 has 15 amino acids. The V and J ends lost 3 bases and 5 bases, in that order; junction bases with no gene match: 9. CDR1 and CDR2 from the germline V gene are LGHDT and YNNKEL (reference sequence). This CDR3 reads CASSHTSGEKDEQYF. In nucleotides, the CDR3 is TGTGCCAGCAGCCATACTAGCGGAGAGAAGGACGAGCAGTACTTC.

For this clonotype: A library prepared for alpha chains yielded this beta chain as an off-target read; its size is of little meaning. This chain joins TRBV5-1 and TRBJ2-5; D unresolved. This CDR3 is built from 14 residues. Trimming stripped 0 bases from V and 0 bases from J, with 6 bases between. The germline V gene encodes CDR1 SGHRS and CDR2 YFSETQ. The CDR3 nucleotides read TGCGCCAGCAGCTTGGATGTGTACCAAGAGACCCAGTACTTC. Translating gives CASSLDVYQETQYF.

This clonotype counts as medium-sized. This beta chain lies outside the target of a library built for alpha chains; its clone size means little. This chain links TRBV7-9 with TRBJ2-7; 10 bases are a match to TRBD1. The germline CDR1 and CDR2 sequences are SEHNR and FQNEAQ (reference sequence). CDR3 length: 15 residues. J lost 6 bases, V lost 2 bases, and 7 bases had no gene match. The CDR3 is CASSLTGQGIGEQYF. The CDR3 DNA reads TGTGCCAGCAGCTTAACGGGACAGGGGATCGGCGAGCAGTACTTC.

There are many counts of this clonotype. The library was prepared for alpha chains; this beta chain is a stray read, so its frequency means little. The chain carries TRBV30 and TRBJ1-2, with D perhaps TRBD1 (5 bases). The CDR3 has 13 amino acids. V lost 7 bases and J 0 bases, leaving 12 bases between the germline ends. Germline lookup yields CDR1 GTSNPN and CDR2 SVGIG (reference sequence). DNA of the CDR3: TGTGCCTATCCGATGACAGCTAACTATGGCTACACCTTC. It encodes CAYPMTANYGYTF.

Ten or more counts support this clonotype. The library was built for alpha chains, so this beta chain is an off-target read and its size means little. The chain combines TRBV27 with TRBJ1-2; D uncertain. Germline V gene data show CDR1 as MNHEY and CDR2 as SMNVEV (reference sequence). Trimming shortened V by 2 bases and J by 2 bases, and 9 bases separated the two germline ends. This CDR3 region has 14 residues. For the CDR3, the DNA is TGTGCCAGCAGTTTAGCGGGATCGAACTATGGCTACACCTTC. Protein: CASSLAGSNYGYTF.

For this clonotype: For a library built for alpha chains, this beta chain is a stray read; little rests on its size. The CDR3 nucleotides are TGTGCCAGCAGCTTAGGACAGTTCAATGAGCAGTTCTTC. Residues: CASSLGQFNEQFF. The chain couples TRBV7-2 to TRBJ2-1, with a weak D call TRBD1 (5 bases). The germline V gene has CDR1 SGHTA and CDR2 FQGNSA. This CDR3 region has 13 residues. The germline V and J ends were trimmed by 1 base and 6 bases, with 7 bases remaining between them.

In this sample, this clonotype turned up many times. Since it is a stray read in a library aimed at alpha chains, this beta chain has a size that is not meaningful. This chain uses TRBV7-2 with TRBJ1-1, with unresolved D. The CDR3 runs 13 residues. Trimming took 8 bases from V and 1 from J, leaving 11 bases between them. CDR1 is SGHTA, CDR2 FQGNSA, per germline. CDR3 loop: CASSRNRNTEAFF. In nucleotides, the CDR3 is TGTGCCAGCTCCAGAAACAGGAACACTGAAGCTTTCTTT.

At least ten counts were recorded for this clonotype. Because this beta chain is a stray read in a library intended to capture alpha chains, its abundance should not be given much weight. This chain joins TRBV3-1 and TRBJ2-2, with 11 bases aligning to TRBD1. In germline, CDR1 is LGHDT, CDR2 YNNKEL (reference sequence). This CDR3 has 16 residues. Trimming at V came to 3 bases and at J to 2 bases, leaving 2 bases not matched to a gene. CDR3 amino acids: CASSQRTGGNTGELFF. DNA of the CDR3: TGTGCCAGCAGCCAGCGGACAGGGGGCAACACCGGGGAGCTGTTTTTT. Full variable domain (outside the CDR3, taken from reference TRBV3-1 and TRBJ2-2): DTAVSQTPKYLVTQMGNDKSIKCEQNLGHDTMYWYKQDSKKFLKIMFSYNNKELIINETVPNRFSPKSPDKAHLNLHINSLELGDSAVYFCASSQRTGGNTGELFFGEGSRLTVL.

Within the sample, this clonotype is medium-sized. Found in a library prepared for alpha chains, this beta chain is an off-target read, and its abundance has little meaning. This sequence joins TRBV7-9 and TRBJ1-1; 8 bases are shared with TRBD1. The CDR3 has 16 amino acids. Germline values: CDR1 SEHNR, CDR2 FQNEAQ (reference sequence). V lost 2 bases and J lost 4; bases outside the gene matches: 9. For the CDR3, the DNA is TGTGCCAGCAGCTTAAACGCAGGGGGCGCCGTCACTGAAGCTTTCTTT. Translated: CASSLNAGGAVTEAFF.

The sample holds a few counts of this clonotype. The library was designed around alpha chains, so this beta chain is a stray read whose abundance carries little weight. This chain links TRBV28 with TRBJ2-3; no firm D call. This CDR3 spans 14 amino acids. Germline CDR1 and CDR2: MDHEN and SYDVKM. The germline V and J ends were trimmed by 3 bases and 2 bases, with 9 bases remaining between them. The CDR3 region is CASSLAGSTDTQYF. In DNA, the CDR3 is TGTGCCAGCAGTTTGGCCGGGTCCACAGATACGCAGTATTTT.

This clonotype occurred many times. Found in a library prepared for alpha chains, this beta chain is an off-target read, and its abundance has little meaning. The CDR3 here is CASSPGGTSNQPQHF. CDR3 sequence (DNA): TGCGCCAGCAGCCCAGGGGGGACTAGCAATCAGCCCCAGCATTTT. V usage is TRBV5-1 and J usage is TRBJ1-5; 7 bases are shared with TRBD1. Per germline, CDR1 SGHRS and CDR2 YFSETQ. With V trimmed by 4 bases and J by 0 bases, 4 bases remained unmatched. The CDR3 has 15 amino acids. The full variable domain, with the rest looked up from reference TRBV5-1 and TRBJ1-5, is KAGVTQTPRYLIKTRGQQVTLSCSPISGHRSVSWYQQTPGQGLQFLFEYFSETQRNKGNFPGRFSGRQFSNSRSEMNVSTLELGDSALYLCASSPGGTSNQPQHFGDGTRLSIL.

In its sample, this clonotype ranks as medium-sized. For a library built for alpha chains, this beta chain is a stray read; little rests on its size. The chain carries TRBV9 and TRBJ2-2; unclear D gene. In germline, CDR1 is SGDLS, CDR2 YYNGEE. The length of the CDR3 is 13 residues. V lost 3 bases and J lost 4, with 7 bases in between. The CDR3 protein is CASSAMSTGELFF. Here the CDR3 DNA reads TGTGCCAGCAGCGCGATGTCCACCGGGGAGCTGTTTTTT.

This clonotype was counted only a few times. This beta chain is a stray sequence in a library constructed for alpha chains; its clone size is not meaningful. V usage is TRBV24-1 and J usage is TRBJ2-1; 9 bases are shared with TRBD1. In germline, CDR1 is KGHDR, CDR2 SFDVKD. The CDR3 covers 18 residues. Trimming at V came to 4 bases and at J to 2 bases, leaving 11 bases not matched to a gene. CDR3 in amino acids: CATSDPDSGTGTYNEQFF. The CDR3 DNA reads as TGTGCCACCAGTGACCCTGACTCCGGGACAGGGACCTACAATGAGCAGTTCTTC.

The table lists this clonotype with many counts. This beta chain appears as a stray read in a library generated for alpha chains; its size is not informative. The chain joins TRBV28 to TRBJ1-1; the match to TRBD1 covers 7 bases. CDR1 and CDR2 from the germline V gene are MDHEN and SYDVKM. The trim removed 5 bases at V and 1 base at J, leaving 7 bases unmatched. The CDR3 is made up of 15 amino acids. CDR3 DNA: TGTGCCAGCAGTCGGTGGGGACAGACGAACACTGAAGCTTTCTTT. Its translation: CASSRWGQTNTEAFF.

This clonotype was observed at least ten times. Since it is a stray read in a library aimed at alpha chains, this beta chain has a size that is not meaningful. The chain employs TRBV27 and TRBJ2-7; D possibly corresponds to TRBD2 (6 bases). Germline CDR1 reads MNHEY; CDR2 reads SMNVEV (reference sequence). The CDR3 is made up of 13 amino acids. V lost 8 bases and J 4 bases, leaving 15 bases between the germline ends. CDR3 DNA: TGTGCCAGCGGTAGGGGTAGCGGTTACGAGCAGTACTTC. As protein: CASGRGSGYEQYF.

By frequency in the sample, this clonotype is medium-sized. As an off-target read in a library built for alpha chains, this beta chain has a frequency of little significance. The chain uses TRBV4-3 and TRBJ1-2; 7 bases are a match to TRBD1. J lost 3 bases, V lost 1 base, and 5 bases had no gene match. CDR3 length: 15 amino acids. Germline lookup yields CDR1 LGHNA and CDR2 YSLEER. The CDR3 nucleotides are TGCGCCAGCAGCCAAGTGGGGACAGTCTACTATGGCTACACCTTC. Translation gives CASSQVGTVYYGYTF.

This clonotype is labeled medium-sized (0.01 to 0.1%). This beta chain came through as a stray read in a library set up for alpha chains, and its size says little. The chain recombines TRBV29-1 with TRBJ1-1; 7 positions agree with TRBD1. From germline, CDR1 is SQVTM and CDR2 ANQGSEA. This CDR3 spans 13 amino acids. J lost 1 base, V lost 7 bases, and 6 bases had no gene match. As DNA, the CDR3 is TGCAGCGCGGGAGAGGGGGCGAACACTGAAGCTTTCTTT. This sequence encodes CSAGEGANTEAFF.

At least ten counts were recorded for this clonotype. Little can be read into the size of this beta chain, an off-target read in a library designed for alpha chains. The chain employs TRBV7-3 and TRBJ2-3; TRBD2 agrees at 12 bases. There are 18 residues in the CDR3. The germline gives CDR1 SGHTA, CDR2 FQGTGA. The V segment lost 0 bases and the J segment 4 bases; nucleotides outside the gene matches: 8. Written as DNA, the CDR3 is TGTGCCAGCAGCTTAACGACAGGACTAGCGGGGCGTCCAGATACGCAGTATTTT. This codes for CASSLTTGLAGRPDTQYF.

This clonotype was observed a handful of times. This beta chain is off target for a library built for alpha chains, so its abundance means little. The chain has TRBV30 and TRBJ2-7; TRBD1 might be the D (5 bases). This CDR3 spans 13 amino acids. The germline V and J ends were trimmed by 3 bases and 5 bases, with 14 bases remaining between them. The germline V gene encodes CDR1 GTSNPN and CDR2 SVGIG (reference sequence). The CDR3: CAWRGDPDNEQYF. The CDR3 DNA follows: TGTGCCTGGAGAGGTGACCCGGACAACGAGCAGTACTTC.

About this clonotype itself: This beta chain turned up in a library designed for alpha chains; as an off-target read, its abundance says little. The rearrangement joins TRBV20-1 to TRBJ1-5; D uncertain. This CDR3 comprises 14 residues. The V end lost 5 bases, the J end lost 2 bases, and 13 bases lay between the germline ends. Per the germline V gene, CDR1 is DFQATT and CDR2 is SNEGSKA (reference sequence). The CDR3 spells CSAWTSSGNQPQHF. CDR3 coding DNA: TGCAGTGCTTGGACCTCGTCGGGCAATCAGCCCCAGCATTTT.

At least ten counts were recorded for this clonotype. This beta chain lies outside the target of a library built for alpha chains; its clone size means little. This chain uses TRBV12-3 or TRBV12-4 with TRBJ2-2; the D gene is possibly TRBD2 (6 bases). Between the trimmed V and J ends, which lost 5 bases and 9 bases, there was a span of 13 bases. The CDR3 extends over 13 amino acids. This chain's CDR3 is CASSTTDYRELFF. The CDR3 DNA sequence: TGTGCCAGCAGTACGACGGACTACAGGGAGCTGTTTTTT.

This clonotype is deemed medium-sized. Because this beta chain is a stray read in a library intended to capture alpha chains, its abundance should not be given much weight. V gene TRBV11-3 combines with J gene TRBJ2-2; no reliable D call. The V end was cut by 4 bases, the J end by 3 bases, with 3 bases between. This CDR3 has 12 amino acids. Germline lookup yields CDR1 SGHNT and CDR2 YENEEA. The CDR3 DNA reads as TGTGCCAGCAGCTCTTACACCGGGGAGCTGTTTTTT. Protein product: CASSSYTGELFF.

This clonotype was recorded at least ten times. Since it is a stray read in a library aimed at alpha chains, this beta chain has a size that is not meaningful. The V call is TRBV7-2, the J call TRBJ2-7; possibly TRBD2 for D (5 bases). Germline values: CDR1 SGHTA, CDR2 FQGNSA. There are 15 residues in the CDR3. The germline V and J ends were trimmed by 7 bases and 6 bases, with 22 bases remaining between them. The CDR3 spells CASTPGGSGGSEQYF. The CDR3 bases are TGTGCCAGCACCCCCGGCGGCAGCGGCGGGTCCGAGCAGTACTTC.

This clonotype was counted at least ten times. This beta chain is an unintended read in a library built for alpha chains; its size means little. The chain joins TRBV19 to TRBJ1-4; perhaps TRBD1 as D (6 bases). Germline V gene data show CDR1 as LNHDA and CDR2 as SQIVND (reference sequence). This CDR3 comprises 15 residues. The V and J ends lost 7 bases and 7 bases respectively, with 19 bases between them. In nucleotides, the CDR3 is TGTGCCAGTACTCGGACCCTTACGGGGGCTGAAAAACTGTTTTTT. Translation gives CASTRTLTGAEKLFF.